This T cell receptor beta chain was sequenced during a study of technical replicates of blood from several donors. This CDR3 has 12 residues. Trimming cost V 10 bases and J 4 bases; bases outside gene matches: 4. The V gene's germline CDR1 is SGHAT and CDR2 FQDESV (reference sequence). TCRdb's table, derived via immunoSEQ multiplex PCR, lists solely in-frame clones and lacks some. Seen here are about 59,000 clones, just over 90% observed once, and the top ten hold roughly 4%. This clonotype originated in a human donor in good health. Some clones in this sample may be carry-over from other donors' samples. The V gene is TRBV11-1, the J gene TRBJ2-3; 8 nucleotides line up with TRBD2. Sequenced sample: PBMCs. This CDR3 is CAKGTRSDTQYF. CDR3 bases: TGTGCCAAAGGGACTAGATCAGATACGCAGTATTTT.